This TCR beta chain was obtained from a study of monozygotic twins with inflammatory bowel disease. Per the germline V gene, CDR1 is DFQATT and CDR2 is SNEGSKA (reference sequence). CDR3 length equals 16 residues. The template-switching step introduced UMIs that carried a 6-nucleotide sample barcode. TCRdb reanalyzed the 5' RACE reads and collapses them to one entry per CDR3 protein, without DNA. The repertoire shows 110,000 to 150,000 distinct CDR3 sequences; the top ten hold 0.95% to 1.5%. Overall study findings and caveats: TCRbeta inverse Simpson diversity was decreased in IBD patients versus healthy co-twins.

Regarding this clonotype: Its antigen is as yet unknown.

Sequences were obtained from blood. The chain carries TRBV20-1 and TRBJ2-1. The TCR comes from a human donor with ulcerative colitis or Crohn's disease, or a healthy co-twin of an affected twin (not recorded which). The CDR3: CSAREIGRSGYNEQFF.